This T cell receptor beta chain was observed in a study of cytomegalovirus exposure and HLA in healthy donors. About this clone: In the same sample, other DNA sequences code for this CDR3.

Trimming pared 2 bases from V and 7 bases from J, leaving 15 bases between. CDR1 and CDR2 (germline): MNHEY, SMNVEV (reference sequence). The CDR3 spans 15 residues. PCR primers comprised 60 Vbeta and 13 Jbeta primers. Repertoires were generated with immunoSEQ multiplex PCR, while TCRdb's copy carries only in-frame clones and drops some. The table shows about 210,000 clones, with about 83% occurring only once. This receptor was obtained from a woman aged 45-59 years in good health and CMV-seropositive. This sequence joins TRBV27 and TRBJ2-1, with a weak D call TRBD1 (6 bases). The material sequenced was PBMCs. The CDR3 coding sequence is TGTGCCAGCAGTTTAAGTGGGGGCCCGGCTAATGAGCAGTTCTTC. This encodes CASSLSGGPANEQFF.